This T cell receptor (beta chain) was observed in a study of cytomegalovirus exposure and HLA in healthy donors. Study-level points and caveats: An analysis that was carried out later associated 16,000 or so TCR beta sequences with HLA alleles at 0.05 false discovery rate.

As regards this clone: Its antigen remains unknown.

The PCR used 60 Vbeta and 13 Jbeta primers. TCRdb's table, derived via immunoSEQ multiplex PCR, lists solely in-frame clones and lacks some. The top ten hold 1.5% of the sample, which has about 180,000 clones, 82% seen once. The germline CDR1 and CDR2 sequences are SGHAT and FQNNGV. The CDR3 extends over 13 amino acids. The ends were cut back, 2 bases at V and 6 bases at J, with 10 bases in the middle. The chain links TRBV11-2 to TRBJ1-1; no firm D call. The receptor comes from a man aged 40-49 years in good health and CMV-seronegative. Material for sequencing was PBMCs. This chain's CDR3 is CASSLNLGAEAFF. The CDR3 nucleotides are TGTGCCAGCAGCTTAAATCTGGGCGCTGAAGCTTTCTTT.